This T cell receptor beta chain was sequenced in a study of T cell repertoires in cytomegalovirus infection. Study information: The public TCR beta signatures pointed to both CMV infection and matching HLA type.

There are 15 residues in the CDR3. CDR1 is SGHNT and CDR2 is YENEEA in the germline V gene. Germline trimming cut 1 base from V and 3 bases from J; bases unmatched to any gene: 5. This clonotype was seen repeatedly, ten times or more. From the reads, TCRdb called clonotypes with MiXCR, one entry per CDR3 protein. Among a few hundred thousand distinct CDR3 sequences listed, roughly 9.5% were seen once. The source of this sequence is a human donor in good health (CMV status not recorded). Some clones in this sample may be carry-over from other donors' samples. The chain employs TRBV11-3 and TRBJ2-7, with 8 bases identical to TRBD1. The sequencing input was PBMCs. This CDR3 reads CASSLGGGQGYEQYF. In nucleotides, the CDR3 is TGTGCCAGCAGCTTAGGGGGCGGACAGGGCTACGAGCAGTACTTC.